The rows below give T cell receptor beta chains drawn from one sample of a study of early T cells in non-severe SARS-CoV-2 infection. TCRdb redid the calling of the 5' RACE reads with MiXCR, one entry per CDR3 protein. The data contain about 61,000 distinct CDR3 sequences, 10% to 13% of them singletons. The material sequenced was whole blood. Source of these receptors: an adult who was a healthcare worker with PCR-confirmed SARS-CoV-2 infection or an uninfected control (not recorded which). Both conserved end residues are part of each CDR3. Each record gives: V gene, clone size, D gene, J gene, CDR3 DNA, CDR3 protein. The D gene is left open where the match is weak. Where a row states a size, it is once, few, many or the class of an expanded clone; other rows omit it.

TRBV5-4,many,TRBD2,TRBJ2-5,TGTGCCAGCAGCTTGGCACCGGGACTAGCCGAGACCCAGTACTTC,CASSLAPGLAETQYF
TRBV28,many,.,TRBJ1-2,TGTGCCAGCAGTTGGGACGGCCTATTCTCCTTC,CASSWDGLFSF
TRBV20-1,.,TRBD1,TRBJ1-1,TGCAGTGCTTGGGGACAGGGGGGCACTGAAGCTTTCTTT,CSAWGQGGTEAFF
TRBV7-9,many,TRBD1,TRBJ1-5,TGTGCCAGCAGCTTAGCGGTCCGGGACAGGGGGATTCAGCCCCAGCATTTT,CASSLAVRDRGIQPQHF
TRBV7-2,many,.,TRBJ2-3,TGTGCCAGCAGCTTATACCCCGATACGCAGTATTTT,CASSLYPDTQYF
TRBV30,many,TRBD1,TRBJ1-1,TGTGCCTCCCTCGGGACAGGAGGACCCAAGGAGGCCACTGAAGCTTTCTTT,CASLGTGGPKEATEAFF
TRBV7-2,many,TRBD1,TRBJ1-2,TGTGCCAGCAGCTTAGGGGGACAGGACTATGGCTACACCTTC,CASSLGGQDYGYTF
TRBV12-3/TRBV12-4,.,.,TRBJ2-5,TGTGCCAGCAGCTCCGGACTGGAAGAGACCCAGTACTTC,CASSSGLEETQYF
TRBV24-1,.,.,TRBJ2-2,TGTGCCACCAGTGATTCGGACAGATCCGGGGAGCTGTTTTTT,CATSDSDRSGELFF
TRBV29-1,few,.,TRBJ1-2,TGCAGCGTTGACGAAAGGACTGCCCTTACCTTC,CSVDERTALTF
TRBV5-4,few,.,TRBJ1-2,TGTGCCAGCAGCCCGGCAGGGGTATCCTATGGCTACACCTTC,CASSPAGVSYGYTF
TRBV7-3,many,TRBD1,TRBJ1-2,TGTGCCAGCAGCTTATCATCACAGGGGGGCTATGGCTACACCTTC,CASSLSSQGGYGYTF
TRBV4-2,few,TRBD2,TRBJ2-1,TGTGCCAGCACCCCCCTAGCGGGGGGCAGGGATGAGCAGTTCTTC,CASTPLAGGRDEQFF
TRBV5-1,many,TRBD2,TRBJ2-1,TGCGCCAGCAGCTTGACCGGGACTAGCGGGGCTGTGGGACCAGCCAGGGAGCAGTTCTTC,CASSLTGTSGAVGPAREQFF
TRBV7-6,many,TRBD2,TRBJ2-3,TGTGCCAGCAGCACCCGCACCTCTAGCGGAGGCACAGATACGCAGTATTTT,CASSTRTSSGGTDTQYF
TRBV29-1,many,.,TRBJ1-1,TGCACCGTGACAGAGGGGGTAGCTTTCTTT,CTVTEGVAFF
TRBV5-1,.,.,TRBJ1-2,TGCGCCAGCAGCTTGGCAGGGACCCCTAACTATGGCTACACCTTC,CASSLAGTPNYGYTF
TRBV6-5,few,.,TRBJ2-5,TGTGCCAGCAAGGCGGACCAAGAGACCCAGTACTTC,CASKADQETQYF
TRBV10-2,many,.,TRBJ2-7,TGCGCCAGCAGTGGTGGGGGGTCGGCCTACGAGCAGTACTTC,CASSGGGSAYEQYF
TRBV5-5,few,TRBD1,TRBJ2-1,TGTGCCAGCATAATCCGGGACAGGGCGGTCGATGAGCAGTTCTTC,CASIIRDRAVDEQFF
TRBV7-9,many,.,TRBJ1-2,TGTGCCAGCAGCTTAGTGGAGGCAGACAGGAAACCTAACTATGGCTACACCTTC,CASSLVEADRKPNYGYTF
TRBV7-5,few,.,TRBJ2-5,.,CISVPEANVGLGETQYF
TRBV12-5,.,.,TRBJ2-2,TGTGCTAGTGGTTTGGACCCCGGGGAGCTGTTTTTT,CASGLDPGELFF
TRBV20-1,.,.,TRBJ2-7,TGCAGCGCAACCGACAGTGACTGGCCCTACGAGCAGTACTTC,CSATDSDWPYEQYF
TRBV11-2,many,TRBD1,TRBJ2-5,TGTGCCAGCAGCTCCCTCGGACAGGGGACCCAAGAGACCCAGTACTTC,CASSSLGQGTQETQYF
TRBV7-9,many,.,TRBJ2-1,TGTGCCAGCAGCCCTATGGGGCCTCAGTTCTTC,CASSPMGPQFF
TRBV7-9,.,.,TRBJ1-1,TGTGCCAGCAGCTCATGGATGAACACTGAAGCTTTCTTT,CASSSWMNTEAFF
TRBV29-1,many,.,TRBJ2-3,TGCAGCGTTAAAGGAGGGGAAGATACGCAGTATTTT,CSVKGGEDTQYF
TRBV5-1,many,.,TRBJ2-1,TGCGCCAGCAGCCGATTCGAGGTCTACAATGAGCAGTTCTTC,CASSRFEVYNEQFF
TRBV3-1,many,.,TRBJ2-7,TGTGCCAGCAGCCAAGTTTCGGTTAGCGAGCAGTACTTC,CASSQVSVSEQYF
TRBV29-1,.,.,TRBJ2-3,TGCAGCGTTGAGGGGGGTACAGATACGCAGTATTTT,CSVEGGTDTQYF
TRBV12-3/TRBV12-4,.,.,TRBJ1-1,TGTGCCAGCAGTTTGGCCCAGGGAAGGGGCACTGAAGCTTTCTTT,CASSLAQGRGTEAFF
TRBV6-6,many,TRBD1,TRBJ2-1,TGTGCCAGCAGTTCCCGGACAGGCAATGAGCAGTTCTTC,CASSSRTGNEQFF
TRBV6-5,many,.,TRBJ1-1,TGTGCCAGCAGTTACTTATATCGGGGGGAGAACACTGAAGCTTTCTTT,CASSYLYRGENTEAFF
TRBV2,many,TRBD2,TRBJ2-3,TGTGCCAGCATAAATAGCGGGGGGCCCGGAGATACGCAGTATTTT,CASINSGGPGDTQYF
TRBV5-4,many,.,TRBJ2-7,TGTGCCAGCAGCCGCGATGGACGAGACCCCTACGAGCAGTACTTC,CASSRDGRDPYEQYF
TRBV11-2,few,.,TRBJ2-1,TGTGCCAGCAGCTTCGACGGGGGACGGGCGTTCTTC,CASSFDGGRAFF
TRBV7-3,many,.,TRBJ2-1,TGTGCCAGCAGCTGGGACCATCAATTATACAATGAGCAGTTCTTC,CASSWDHQLYNEQFF
TRBV27,.,.,TRBJ1-1,TGTGCCAGCAGTTTGTTTCTAGACCCGAACACTGAAGCTTTCTTT,CASSLFLDPNTEAFF
TRBV20-1,many,.,TRBJ1-1,TGCAGTGCTGTGAGGGGGGACACTGAAGCTTTCTTT,CSAVRGDTEAFF
TRBV7-2,.,.,TRBJ2-1,TGTGCCAGCAGCCCGAGGACCCGGCCGCAGTTCTTC,CASSPRTRPQFF
TRBV29-1,.,.,TRBJ2-2,TGCAGCGTTGACAGGCTTGACACCGGGGAGCTGTTTTTT,CSVDRLDTGELFF
TRBV18,many,.,TRBJ2-5,TGTGCCAGCGCGGGGACTTACCAAGAGACCCAGTACTTC,CASAGTYQETQYF
TRBV20-1,few,TRBD1,TRBJ2-7,TGCAGTGCCACCCGGGACAGCCGCTACGAGCAGTACTTC,CSATRDSRYEQYF
TRBV20-1,few,.,TRBJ2-7,TGCAGTGCTAGGGGCGGACCCACCTACGAGCAGTACTTC,CSARGGPTYEQYF
TRBV5-6,many,.,TRBJ2-7,TGTGCCAGCAGCCCGGTAGGGCGGGGTCCCTCGGAGCAGTACTTC,CASSPVGRGPSEQYF
TRBV28,many,TRBD1,TRBJ2-7,TGTGCCAGCATCACGGGACAGGGGAACTACGAGCAGTACTTC,CASITGQGNYEQYF
TRBV4-2,many,.,TRBJ1-3,TGTGCCAGCAGCCAGAGTGAAGGGACTGGAAACACCATATATTTT,CASSQSEGTGNTIYF
TRBV9,few,TRBD2,TRBJ2-1,TGTGCCAGCAGCGTAGGTGTAGCGGGGGCCCACCAGCAGTTCTTC,CASSVGVAGAHQQFF
TRBV7-3,.,.,TRBJ1-3,TGTGCCAGCCGGGACACTGGAAACACCATATATTTT,CASRDTGNTIYF
TRBV5-5,.,.,TRBJ2-2,TGTGCCAGCAGCTCAGACGTGGCCGGGGAGCTGTTTTTT,CASSSDVAGELFF
TRBV29-1,many,.,TRBJ1-1,TGCAGCGTTGAAGTTGAGCTCACTGAAGCTTTCTTT,CSVEVELTEAFF
TRBV11-3,.,.,TRBJ2-3,TGTGCCAGCAGCTTAGGGCTAGCCTACACAGATACGCAGTATTTT,CASSLGLAYTDTQYF
TRBV5-6,many,.,TRBJ2-1,TGTGCCAGCAGCTTGGCCACAGGGAGTGAGCAGTTCTTC,CASSLATGSEQFF
TRBV6-2/TRBV6-3,.,.,TRBJ1-2,TGTGCCAGCAGCCCGGACGCTAACTATGGCTACACCTTC,CASSPDANYGYTF
TRBV28,many,.,TRBJ2-1,TGTGCCAGCAGTTTCGGTAGCCGGCCCGAGCAGTTCTTC,CASSFGSRPEQFF
TRBV5-1,many,.,TRBJ2-1,TGCGCCAGCAACGCAGACTCCTACAATGAGCAGTTCTTC,CASNADSYNEQFF
TRBV20-1,many,TRBD2,TRBJ2-5,TGCAGTGCCATACTAGCGGCGGAGACCCAGTACTTC,CSAILAAETQYF
TRBV5-4,few,.,TRBJ2-7,TGTGCCAGCAGCTTGGCCGGACTCCCGTCCCAGCAGTACTTC,CASSLAGLPSQQYF